This T cell receptor (beta chain) comes out of a study of cytomegalovirus exposure and HLA in healthy donors. PCR amplification relied on 60 Vbeta primers (plus 13 Jbeta primers). Profiling relied on immunoSEQ multiplex PCR, and the TCRdb table lists in-frame clones only, not all of them. The sample holds 53,000 or so clones. The CDR3 runs 13 residues. Germline V gene sequence: CDR1 SGHAT, CDR2 FQNNGV. Between the trimmed V and J ends, which lost 1 base and 6 bases, there was a span of 9 bases. Source material: PBMCs. The receptor was isolated from a male donor in good health and CMV-seropositive. The V call is TRBV11-2, the J call TRBJ1-1; D not certain. CDR3 in DNA: TGTGCCAGCAGCTTAGTAGGAGGCGCTGAAGCTTTCTTT. This codes for CASSLVGGAEAFF.